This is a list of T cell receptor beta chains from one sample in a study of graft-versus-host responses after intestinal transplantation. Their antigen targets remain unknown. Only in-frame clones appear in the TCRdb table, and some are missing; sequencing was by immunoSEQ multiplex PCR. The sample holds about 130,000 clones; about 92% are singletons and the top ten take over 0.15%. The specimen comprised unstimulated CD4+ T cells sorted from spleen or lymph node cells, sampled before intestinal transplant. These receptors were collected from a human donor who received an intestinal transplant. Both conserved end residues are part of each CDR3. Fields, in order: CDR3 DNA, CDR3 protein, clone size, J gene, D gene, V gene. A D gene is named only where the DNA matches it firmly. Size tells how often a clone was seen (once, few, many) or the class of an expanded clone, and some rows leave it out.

TGTGCCAGCAGCGCCGGCCCAGTTACCCTTAATGAAAAACTGTTTTTT,CASSAGPVTLNEKLFF,-,TRBJ1-4,-,TRBV9
TGTGCCAGCAGTCTGCCCAGAAGGGAGACCCAGTACTTC,CASSLPRRETQYF,-,TRBJ2-5,-,TRBV28
TGCAGCGCCCACCTGAACACTGAAGCTTTCTTT,CSAHLNTEAFF,-,TRBJ1-1,-,TRBV29-1
TGTGCCAGCAGCTACACACAGGTTCCTAACTATGGCTACACCTTC,CASSYTQVPNYGYTF,-,TRBJ1-2,-,TRBV5-6
TGCGCCAGCAGCTTCGGGACAGGAGGCTACGAGCAGTACTTC,CASSFGTGGYEQYF,-,TRBJ2-7,TRBD1,TRBV5-1
TGTGCCAGTAGTAGGAACAGATACGAGCAGTACTTC,CASSRNRYEQYF,-,TRBJ2-7,-,TRBV19
TGTGCCAGCAGAAGCCCTGTGGGGGAGCAGTACTTC,CASRSPVGEQYF,-,TRBJ2-7,-,TRBV6-5
TGTGCCAGCAGCTCAGGGCCCTCGGGCACAGATACGCAGTATTTT,CASSSGPSGTDTQYF,-,TRBJ2-3,-,TRBV7-3
TGCGCCAGCAGGTTGCAGGGGAGCACCGGGGAGCTGTTTTTT,CASRLQGSTGELFF,-,TRBJ2-2,-,TRBV5-1
TGTGCCAGCAGGAAACTAGCGGCCCCAGGGGATACGCAGTATTTT,CASRKLAAPGDTQYF,once,TRBJ2-3,TRBD2,TRBV2
TGCGCCAGCAGCTTTAGGGACCTAGGGTACACCGGGGAGCTGTTTTTT,CASSFRDLGYTGELFF,-,TRBJ2-2,-,TRBV5-1
TGCGCCAGCAGCTTTATATCCGGGACTTCGCCGACCGGGGAGCTGTTTTTT,CASSFISGTSPTGELFF,-,TRBJ2-2,-,TRBV5-1
TGTGCCAGTACGCCCCGGGGCCACAGACTCAATCAGCCCCAGCATTTT,CASTPRGHRLNQPQHF,-,TRBJ1-5,-,TRBV19
TGTGCCAGCAGGGAACAGGGATTTTACAATGAGCAGTTCTTC,CASREQGFYNEQFF,-,TRBJ2-1,-,TRBV6-5
TGTGCCAGCAGCCGATCCAGGGTTAGCACAGATACGCAGTATTTT,CASSRSRVSTDTQYF,-,TRBJ2-3,-,TRBV25-1
TGTGCCAGCAGCCTAACAGGGTCACAGTCACCCCTCCACTTT,CASSLTGSQSPLHF,-,TRBJ1-6,-,TRBV27
TGTGCCAGCAGTTTATTTAGAACGGACACCGGGGAGCTGTTTTTT,CASSLFRTDTGELFF,few,TRBJ2-2,-,TRBV27
TGTGCCAGCAGCGTGGGTAGCGGGGGACCCTCCGAGCAGTACTTC,CASSVGSGGPSEQYF,-,TRBJ2-7,TRBD2,TRBV9
TGTGCCAGCAGCAAGAGGGACAGCAACAATGAGCAGTTCTTC,CASSKRDSNNEQFF,-,TRBJ2-1,TRBD1,TRBV6-6
TGTGCCAGCAGCCAACGGGGAAGTCCAGGCAATCAGCCCCAGCATTTT,CASSQRGSPGNQPQHF,-,TRBJ1-5,-,TRBV4-2
TGTGCCAGCAGCGTCGATGGGAACCCCATAGATACGCAGTATTTT,CASSVDGNPIDTQYF,-,TRBJ2-3,-,TRBV9
TGTGCCATCAGTCTACAGGGGAATAATTCACCCCTCCACTTT,CAISLQGNNSPLHF,-,TRBJ1-6,TRBD1,TRBV10-3
TGTGCCAGCTCACGGGAGGGGGCCGTCCCTGGGGCCAACGTCCTGACTTTC,CASSREGAVPGANVLTF,-,TRBJ2-6,-,TRBV18
TGTGCCAGCAGTTACTCTCGGGACACTGAAGCTTTCTTT,CASSYSRDTEAFF,once,TRBJ1-1,-,TRBV6-5
TGTGCCGGCGAAAAAGCTTATGAGCAGTTCTTC,CAGEKAYEQFF,-,TRBJ2-1,-,TRBV7-9
TGTGCCAGCAGTTACGACAGTCGGTCACCCCTCCACTTT,CASSYDSRSPLHF,-,TRBJ1-6,-,TRBV6-9
TGTGCCAGCAGCTTAATGGGCTCAGATACGCAGTATTTT,CASSLMGSDTQYF,-,TRBJ2-3,-,TRBV7-3
TGTGCCAGCAGCCCCGGACTAGCGGGGGGACCGGGGTTAGAGACCCAGTACTTC,CASSPGLAGGPGLETQYF,-,TRBJ2-5,TRBD2,TRBV7-3
TGTGCCAGCAGCAAAAATGGGGGGAGAGCTTTCTTT,CASSKNGGRAFF,-,TRBJ1-1,-,TRBV21-1
TGTGCCAGCAGTTACGCCAACAGGGGGGGTTCACCCCTCCACTTT,CASSYANRGGSPLHF,-,TRBJ1-6,TRBD1,TRBV6-5
TGCGCCAGCAGTGACTTTCACACCCTAACTAGCGGGGGGGCCTCCTACGAGCAGTACTTC,CASSDFHTLTSGGASYEQYF,-,TRBJ2-7,TRBD2,TRBV10-2
TGTGCCAGCAGTTATTCCGACGGTAATGAAAAACTGTTTTTT,CASSYSDGNEKLFF,-,TRBJ1-4,-,TRBV6-5
TGTGCCAGCAGCTCTGGACTAGCGGGGATCTACGAGCAGTACTTC,CASSSGLAGIYEQYF,-,TRBJ2-7,TRBD2,TRBV7-2
TGTGCCAGCAGTTTGAGACAGAATGAAAAACTGTTTTTT,CASSLRQNEKLFF,-,TRBJ1-4,-,TRBV27
TGTGCCAGCAGCTTAAGACGACAGGGCTACGAGCAGTACTTC,CASSLRRQGYEQYF,-,TRBJ2-7,TRBD1,TRBV11-2
TGTGCCAGCAGCGCGACAGGGGGAAGCAATCAGCCCCAGCATTTT,CASSATGGSNQPQHF,-,TRBJ1-5,TRBD1,TRBV5-6